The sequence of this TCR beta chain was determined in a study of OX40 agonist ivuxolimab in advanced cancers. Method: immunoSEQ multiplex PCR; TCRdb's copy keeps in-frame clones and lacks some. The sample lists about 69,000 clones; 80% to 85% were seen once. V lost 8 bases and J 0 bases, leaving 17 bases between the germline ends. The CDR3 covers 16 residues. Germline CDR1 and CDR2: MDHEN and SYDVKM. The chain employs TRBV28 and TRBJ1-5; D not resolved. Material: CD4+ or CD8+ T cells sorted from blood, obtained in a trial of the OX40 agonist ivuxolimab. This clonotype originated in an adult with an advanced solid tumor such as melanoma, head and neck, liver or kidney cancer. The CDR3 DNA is TGTGCCAGCGGTGCCGGCACGCGTTATAGCAATCAGCCCCAGCATTTT. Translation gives CASGAGTRYSNQPQHF.